This entry concerns a single T cell receptor (beta chain). This sample stems from a study of technical replicates of blood from several donors. Profiled with immunoSEQ multiplex PCR; TCRdb holds only in-frame clones, not every one. The sample contains about 93,000 clones, 95% of which appear only once. Trimming stripped 2 bases from V and 10 bases from J, with 14 bases between. CDR1 and CDR2 from the germline V gene are MNHNY and SVGAGI (reference sequence). The CDR3 is 14 amino acids. The chain links TRBV6-6 to TRBJ2-2; D possibly corresponds to TRBD1 (5 bases). This receptor was taken from a human donor in good health. The sequenced sample was T cells isolated from PBMCs. CDR3 amino acids: CASSYPAGAQELFF. The CDR3 region has the DNA TGTGCCAGCAGTTACCCAGCTGGGGCCCAGGAGCTGTTTTTT.